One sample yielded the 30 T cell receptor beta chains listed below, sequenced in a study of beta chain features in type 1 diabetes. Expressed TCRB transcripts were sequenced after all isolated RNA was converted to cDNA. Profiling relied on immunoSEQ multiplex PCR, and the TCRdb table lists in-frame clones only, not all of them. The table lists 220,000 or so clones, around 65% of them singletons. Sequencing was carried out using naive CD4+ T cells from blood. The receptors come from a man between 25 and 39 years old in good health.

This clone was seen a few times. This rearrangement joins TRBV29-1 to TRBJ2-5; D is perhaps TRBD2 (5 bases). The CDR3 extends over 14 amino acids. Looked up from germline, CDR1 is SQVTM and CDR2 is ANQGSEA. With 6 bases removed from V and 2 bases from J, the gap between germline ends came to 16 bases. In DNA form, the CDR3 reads TGCAGCGTCTACCCCGTGACTAAGCAAGAGACCCAGTACTTC. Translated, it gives CSVYPVTKQETQYF.

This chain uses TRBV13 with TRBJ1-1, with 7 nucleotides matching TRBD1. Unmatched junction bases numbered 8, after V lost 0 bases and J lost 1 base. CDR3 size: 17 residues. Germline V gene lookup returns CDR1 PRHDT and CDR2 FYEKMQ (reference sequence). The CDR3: CASSLGGQAGTNTEAFF. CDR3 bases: TGTGCCAGCAGCTTAGGCGGACAGGCGGGGACGAACACTGAAGCTTTCTTT.

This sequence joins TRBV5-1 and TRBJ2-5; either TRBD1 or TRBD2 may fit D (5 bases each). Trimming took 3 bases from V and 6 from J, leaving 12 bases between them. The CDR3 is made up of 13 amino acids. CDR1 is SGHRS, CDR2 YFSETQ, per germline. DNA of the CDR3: TGCGCCAGCAGCTCGTTGGGGACGAAGACCCAGTACTTC. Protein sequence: CASSSLGTKTQYF.

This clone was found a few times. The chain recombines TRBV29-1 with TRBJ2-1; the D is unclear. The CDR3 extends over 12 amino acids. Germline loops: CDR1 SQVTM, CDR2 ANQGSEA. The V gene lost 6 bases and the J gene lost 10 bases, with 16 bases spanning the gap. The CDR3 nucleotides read TGCAGCGTGGAACCGCCCGGCTGGGAGCAGTTCTTC. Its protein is CSVEPPGWEQFF.

In DNA, the CDR3 is TGTGCCTGGAACCAACAGGGGCCCAATCAGCCCCAGCATTTT. It is translated as CAWNQQGPNQPQHF. This chain links TRBV30 with TRBJ1-5; 7 nucleotides match TRBD1. CDR3 length: 14 residues. CDR1 GTSNPN and CDR2 SVGIG come from the germline V gene (reference sequence). The junction had 6 bases not matched to a gene; V was cut back by 4 bases and J by 3 bases.

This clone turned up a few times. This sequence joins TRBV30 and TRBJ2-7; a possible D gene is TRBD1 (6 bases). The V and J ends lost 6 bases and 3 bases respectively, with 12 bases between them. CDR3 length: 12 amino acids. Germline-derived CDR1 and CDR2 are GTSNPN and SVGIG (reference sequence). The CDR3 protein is CACADSFYEQYF. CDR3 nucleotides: TGTGCCTGCGCGGACAGTTTCTACGAGCAGTACTTC.

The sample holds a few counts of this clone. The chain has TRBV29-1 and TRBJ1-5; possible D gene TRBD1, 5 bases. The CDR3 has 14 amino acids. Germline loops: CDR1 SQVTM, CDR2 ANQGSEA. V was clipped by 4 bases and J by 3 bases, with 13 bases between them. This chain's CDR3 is CSVGDGAHNQPQHF. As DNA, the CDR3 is TGCAGCGTTGGAGACGGGGCTCACAATCAGCCCCAGCATTTT.

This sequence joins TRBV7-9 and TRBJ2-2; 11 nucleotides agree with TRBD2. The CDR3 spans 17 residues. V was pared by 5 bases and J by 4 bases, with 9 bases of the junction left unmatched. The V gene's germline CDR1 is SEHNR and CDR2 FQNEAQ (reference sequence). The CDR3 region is CASSELAGGLVTGELFF. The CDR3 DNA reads TGTGCCAGCAGCGAGCTAGCGGGAGGATTGGTCACCGGGGAGCTGTTTTTT. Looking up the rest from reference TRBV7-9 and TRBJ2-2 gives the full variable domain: DTGVSQNPRHKITKRGQNVTFRCDPISEHNRLYWYRQTLGQGPEFLTYFQNEAQLEKSRLLSDRFSAERPKGSFSTLEIQRTEQGDSAMYLCASSELAGGLVTGELFFGEGSRLTVL.

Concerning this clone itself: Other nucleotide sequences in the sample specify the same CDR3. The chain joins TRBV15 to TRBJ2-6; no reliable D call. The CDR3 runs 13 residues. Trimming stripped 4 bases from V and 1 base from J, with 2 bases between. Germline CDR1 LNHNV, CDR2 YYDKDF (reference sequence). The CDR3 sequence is CATSTSGANVLTF. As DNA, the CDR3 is TGTGCCACCAGCACTTCTGGGGCCAACGTCCTGACTTTC.

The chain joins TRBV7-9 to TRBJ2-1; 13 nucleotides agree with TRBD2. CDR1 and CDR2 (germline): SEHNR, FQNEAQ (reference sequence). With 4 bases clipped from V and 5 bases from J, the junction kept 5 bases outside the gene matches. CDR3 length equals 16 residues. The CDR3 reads CASSSTGTSGDNEQFF. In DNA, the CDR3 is TGTGCCAGCAGCTCCACCGGGACTAGCGGGGACAATGAGCAGTTCTTC.

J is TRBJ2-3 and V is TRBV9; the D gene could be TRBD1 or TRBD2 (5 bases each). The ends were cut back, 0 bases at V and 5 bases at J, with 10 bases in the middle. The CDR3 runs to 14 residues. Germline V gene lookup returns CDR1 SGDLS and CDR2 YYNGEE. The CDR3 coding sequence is TGTGCCAGCAGCGTAGGAGGGACGGGAGATACGCAGTATTTT. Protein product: CASSVGGTGDTQYF.

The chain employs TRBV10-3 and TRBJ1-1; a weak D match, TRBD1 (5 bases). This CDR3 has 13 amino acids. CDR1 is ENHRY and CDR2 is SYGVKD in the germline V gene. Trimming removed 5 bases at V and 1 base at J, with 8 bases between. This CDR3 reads CAISPDRNTEAFF. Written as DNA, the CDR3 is TGTGCCATCAGTCCCGACAGGAACACTGAAGCTTTCTTT.

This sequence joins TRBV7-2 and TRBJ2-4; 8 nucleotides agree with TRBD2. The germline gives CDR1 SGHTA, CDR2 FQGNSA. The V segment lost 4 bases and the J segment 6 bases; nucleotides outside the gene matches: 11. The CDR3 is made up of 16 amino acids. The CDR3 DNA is TGTGCCAGCAGCTATCAGGGACTAGTCGGCGTAAACATTCAGTACTTC. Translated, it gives CASSYQGLVGVNIQYF.

The CDR3 protein is CASSKDRDFYEQYF. CDR3 bases: TGTGCCAGCAGCAAAGACAGGGATTTCTACGAGCAGTACTTC. The rearrangement uses TRBV9 and TRBJ2-7; TRBD1 matches at 7 bases. The germline gives CDR1 SGDLS, CDR2 YYNGEE. The CDR3 has 14 residues. V shed 4 bases, J shed 3 bases, and the junction held 7 bases outside the gene matches.

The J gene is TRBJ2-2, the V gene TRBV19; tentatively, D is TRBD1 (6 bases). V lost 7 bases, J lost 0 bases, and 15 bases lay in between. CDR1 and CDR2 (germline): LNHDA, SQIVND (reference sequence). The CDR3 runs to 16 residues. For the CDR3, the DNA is TGTGCCAGTAAGGACAGTACTGTGGCGAACACCGGGGAGCTGTTTTTT. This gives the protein CASKDSTVANTGELFF.

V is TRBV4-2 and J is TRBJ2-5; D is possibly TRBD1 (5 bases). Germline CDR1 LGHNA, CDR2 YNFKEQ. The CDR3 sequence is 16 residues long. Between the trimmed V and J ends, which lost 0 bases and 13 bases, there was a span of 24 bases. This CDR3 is CASSQDPAGDWGRVYF. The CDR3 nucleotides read TGTGCCAGCAGCCAAGATCCCGCTGGTGATTGGGGCAGAGTGTACTTC.

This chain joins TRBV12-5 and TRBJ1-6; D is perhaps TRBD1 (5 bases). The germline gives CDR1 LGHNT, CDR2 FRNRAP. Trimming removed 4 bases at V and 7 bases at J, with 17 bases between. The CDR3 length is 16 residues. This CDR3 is CASGSISPGSNSPLHF. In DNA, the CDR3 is TGTGCTAGTGGTTCCATATCCCCAGGGTCGAATTCACCCCTCCACTTT.

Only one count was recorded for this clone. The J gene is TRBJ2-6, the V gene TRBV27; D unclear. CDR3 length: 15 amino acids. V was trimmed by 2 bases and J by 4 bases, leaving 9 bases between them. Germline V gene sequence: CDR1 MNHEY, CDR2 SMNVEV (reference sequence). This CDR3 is CASSLLASGANVLTF. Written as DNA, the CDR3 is TGTGCCAGCAGTTTACTTGCGTCGGGGGCCAACGTCCTGACTTTC.

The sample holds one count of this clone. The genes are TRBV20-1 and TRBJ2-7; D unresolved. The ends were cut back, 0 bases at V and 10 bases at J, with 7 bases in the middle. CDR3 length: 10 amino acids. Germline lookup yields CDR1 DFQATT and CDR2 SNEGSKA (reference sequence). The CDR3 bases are TGCAGTGCTAGAGATGAAATCCAGTACTTC. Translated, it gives CSARDEIQYF.

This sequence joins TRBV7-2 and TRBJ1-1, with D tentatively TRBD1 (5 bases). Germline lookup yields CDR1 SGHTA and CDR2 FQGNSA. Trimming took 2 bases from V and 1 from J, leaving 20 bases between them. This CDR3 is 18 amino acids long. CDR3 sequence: CASSLWTLSREGNTEAFF. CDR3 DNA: TGTGCCAGCAGCTTATGGACATTATCTCGGGAAGGGAACACTGAAGCTTTCTTT.

CDR3 sequence: CSVGTRETGELFF. Written as DNA, the CDR3 is TGCAGCGTTGGGACAAGAGAGACCGGGGAGCTGTTTTTT. V gene TRBV29-1 combines with J gene TRBJ2-2, with D possibly TRBD1 on 5 matching bases. Germline-derived CDR1 and CDR2 are SQVTM and ANQGSEA. This CDR3 is 13 amino acids long. V was pared by 4 bases and J by 5 bases, with 11 bases between.

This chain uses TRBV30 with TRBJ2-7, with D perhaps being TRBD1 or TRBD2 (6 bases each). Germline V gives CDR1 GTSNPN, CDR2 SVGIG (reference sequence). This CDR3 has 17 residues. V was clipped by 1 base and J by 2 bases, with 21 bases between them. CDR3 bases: TGTGCCTGGAGTGATCATAGTGCGGGACACCGAACCTACGAGCAGTACTTC. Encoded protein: CAWSDHSAGHRTYEQYF.

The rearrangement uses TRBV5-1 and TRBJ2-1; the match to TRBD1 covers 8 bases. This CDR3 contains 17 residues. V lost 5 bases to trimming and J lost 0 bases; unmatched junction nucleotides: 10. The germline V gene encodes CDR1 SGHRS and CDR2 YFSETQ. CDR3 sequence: CASSLQGQGGSYNEQFF. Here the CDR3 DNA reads TGCGCCAGCAGTTTGCAAGGACAGGGAGGCTCCTACAATGAGCAGTTCTTC. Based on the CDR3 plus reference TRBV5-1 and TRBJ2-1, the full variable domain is KAGVTQTPRYLIKTRGQQVTLSCSPISGHRSVSWYQQTPGQGLQFLFEYFSETQRNKGNFPGRFSGRQFSNSRSEMNVSTLELGDSALYLCASSLQGQGGSYNEQFFGPGTRLTVL.

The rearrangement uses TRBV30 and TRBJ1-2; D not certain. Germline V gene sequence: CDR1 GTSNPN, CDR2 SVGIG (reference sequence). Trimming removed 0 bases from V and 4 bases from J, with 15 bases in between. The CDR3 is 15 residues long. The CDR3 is CAWSVSGGGTYGYTF. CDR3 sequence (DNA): TGTGCCTGGAGTGTATCGGGCGGTGGAACCTATGGCTACACCTTC.

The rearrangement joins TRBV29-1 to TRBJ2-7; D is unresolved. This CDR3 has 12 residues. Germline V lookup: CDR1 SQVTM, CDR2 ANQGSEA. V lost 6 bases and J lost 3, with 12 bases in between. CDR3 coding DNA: TGCAGCGTGGTGGACGACGGCTACGAGCAGTACTTC. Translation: CSVVDDGYEQYF.

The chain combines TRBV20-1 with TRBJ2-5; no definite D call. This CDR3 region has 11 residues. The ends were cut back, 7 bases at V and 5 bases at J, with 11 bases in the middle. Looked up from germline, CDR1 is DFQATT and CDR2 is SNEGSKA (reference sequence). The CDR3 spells CSGSVEETQYF. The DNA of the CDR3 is TGCAGTGGATCGGTAGAGGAGACCCAGTACTTC.

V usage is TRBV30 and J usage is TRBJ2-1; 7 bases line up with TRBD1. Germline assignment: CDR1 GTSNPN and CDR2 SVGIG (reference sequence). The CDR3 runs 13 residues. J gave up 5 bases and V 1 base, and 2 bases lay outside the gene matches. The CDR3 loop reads CAWSADRNNEQFF. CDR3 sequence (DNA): TGTGCCTGGAGTGCGGACAGGAACAATGAGCAGTTCTTC.

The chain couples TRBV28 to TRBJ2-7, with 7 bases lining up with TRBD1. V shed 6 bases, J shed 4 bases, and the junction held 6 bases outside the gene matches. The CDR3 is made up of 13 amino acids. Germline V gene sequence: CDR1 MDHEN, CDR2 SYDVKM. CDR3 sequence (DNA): TGTGCCAGCAGCCCAGTACAGGGGTACGAGCAGTACTTC. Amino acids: CASSPVQGYEQYF.

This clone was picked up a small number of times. DNA of the CDR3: TGTGCCTGGAGTATCACCCGGGGAGGAGACCTTGAAAAACTGTTTTTT. Encoded protein: CAWSITRGGDLEKLFF. The J gene is TRBJ1-4, the V gene TRBV30; D uncertain. The CDR3 runs 16 residues. Between the trimmed V and J ends, which lost 2 bases and 7 bases, there was a span of 20 bases. Germline CDR1 reads GTSNPN; CDR2 reads SVGIG (reference sequence).

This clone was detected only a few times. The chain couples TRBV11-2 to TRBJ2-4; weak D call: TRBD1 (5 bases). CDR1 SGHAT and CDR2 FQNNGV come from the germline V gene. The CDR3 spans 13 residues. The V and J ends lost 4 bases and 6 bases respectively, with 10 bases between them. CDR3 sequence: CASSSMTVNIQYF. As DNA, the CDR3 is TGTGCCAGCAGCTCGATGACAGTAAACATTCAGTACTTC.